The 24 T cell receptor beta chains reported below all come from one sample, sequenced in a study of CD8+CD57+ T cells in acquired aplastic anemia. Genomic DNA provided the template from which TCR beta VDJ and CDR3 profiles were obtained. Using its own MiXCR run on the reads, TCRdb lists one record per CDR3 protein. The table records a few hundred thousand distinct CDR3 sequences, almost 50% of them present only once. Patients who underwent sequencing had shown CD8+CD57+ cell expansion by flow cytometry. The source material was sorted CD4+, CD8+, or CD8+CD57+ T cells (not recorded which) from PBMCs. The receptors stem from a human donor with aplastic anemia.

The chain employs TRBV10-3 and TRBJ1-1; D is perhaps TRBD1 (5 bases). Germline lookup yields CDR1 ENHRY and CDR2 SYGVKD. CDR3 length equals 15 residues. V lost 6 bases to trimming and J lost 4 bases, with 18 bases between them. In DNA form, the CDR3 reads TGTGCCATCAGCCCTGACCCATTTGGGGGCACTGAAGCTTTCTTT. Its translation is CAISPDPFGGTEAFF.

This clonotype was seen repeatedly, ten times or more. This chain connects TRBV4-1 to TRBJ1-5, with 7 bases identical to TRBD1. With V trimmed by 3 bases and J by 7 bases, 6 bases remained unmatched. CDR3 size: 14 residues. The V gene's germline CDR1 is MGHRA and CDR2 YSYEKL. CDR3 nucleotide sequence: TGCGCCAGCAGCCAGGGACAGTTCGGCCAGCCCCAGCATTTT. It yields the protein CASSQGQFGQPQHF.

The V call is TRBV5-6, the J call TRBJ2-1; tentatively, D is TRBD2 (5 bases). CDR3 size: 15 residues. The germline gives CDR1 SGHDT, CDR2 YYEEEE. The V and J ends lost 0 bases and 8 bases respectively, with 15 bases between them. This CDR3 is CASSLAGSADDEQFF. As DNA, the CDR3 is TGTGCCAGCAGCTTGGCGGGGTCCGCCGACGATGAGCAGTTCTTC. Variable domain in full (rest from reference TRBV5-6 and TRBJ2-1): DAGVTQSPTHLIKTRGQQVTLRCSPKSGHDTVSWYQQALGQGPQFIFQYYEEEERQRGNFPDRFSGHQFPNYSSELNVNALLLGDSALYLCASSLAGSADDEQFFGPGTRLTVL.

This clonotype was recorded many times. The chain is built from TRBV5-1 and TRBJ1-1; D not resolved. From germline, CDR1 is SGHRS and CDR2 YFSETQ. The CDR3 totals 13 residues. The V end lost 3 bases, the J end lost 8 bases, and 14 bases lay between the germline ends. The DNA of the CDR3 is TGCGCCAGCAGCTCTGGACCGTTACTCGAAGCTTTCTTT. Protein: CASSSGPLLEAFF.

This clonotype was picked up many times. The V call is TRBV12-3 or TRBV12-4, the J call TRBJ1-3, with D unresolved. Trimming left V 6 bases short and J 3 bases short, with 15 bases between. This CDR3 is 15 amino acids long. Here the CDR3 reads CASSPGKWGGNTIYF. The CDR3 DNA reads TGTGCCAGCAGCCCGGGAAAATGGGGTGGAAACACCATATATTTT.

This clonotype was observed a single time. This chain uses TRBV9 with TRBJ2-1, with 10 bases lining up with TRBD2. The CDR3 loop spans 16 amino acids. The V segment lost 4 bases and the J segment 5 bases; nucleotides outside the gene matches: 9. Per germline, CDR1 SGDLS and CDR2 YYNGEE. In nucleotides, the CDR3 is TGTGCCAGCAGCAAAAGCGGGGGGGCCCACCACAATGAGCAGTTCTTC. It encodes CASSKSGGAHHNEQFF.

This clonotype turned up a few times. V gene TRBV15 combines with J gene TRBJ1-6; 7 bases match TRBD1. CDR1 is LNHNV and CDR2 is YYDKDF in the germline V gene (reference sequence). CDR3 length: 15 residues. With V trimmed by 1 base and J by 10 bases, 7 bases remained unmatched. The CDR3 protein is CATSRGQGVESPLHF. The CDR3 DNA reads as TGTGCCACCAGCAGAGGACAGGGAGTGGAATCACCCCTCCACTTT.

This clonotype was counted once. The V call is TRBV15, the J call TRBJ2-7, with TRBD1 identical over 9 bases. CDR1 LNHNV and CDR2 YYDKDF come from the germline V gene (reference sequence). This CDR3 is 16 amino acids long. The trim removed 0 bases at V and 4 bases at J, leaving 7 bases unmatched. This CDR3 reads CATSRDRGTGMYEQYF. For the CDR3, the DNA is TGTGCCACCAGCAGAGATCGAGGGACAGGGATGTACGAGCAGTACTTC. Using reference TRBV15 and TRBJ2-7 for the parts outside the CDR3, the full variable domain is DAMVIQNPRYQVTQFGKPVTLSCSQTLNHNVMYWYQQKSSQAPKLLFHYYDKDFNNEADTPDNFQSRRPNTSFCFLDIRSPGLGDTAMYLCATSRDRGTGMYEQYFGPGTRLTVT.

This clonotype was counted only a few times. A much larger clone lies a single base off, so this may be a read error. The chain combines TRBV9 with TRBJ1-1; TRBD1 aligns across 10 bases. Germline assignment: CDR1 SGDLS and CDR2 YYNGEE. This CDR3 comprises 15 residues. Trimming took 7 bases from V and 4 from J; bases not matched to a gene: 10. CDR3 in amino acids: CASGPGQGMSTEAFF. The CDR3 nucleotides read TGTGCCAGCGGCCCGGGACAGGGGATGAGCACTGAAGCTTTCTTT.

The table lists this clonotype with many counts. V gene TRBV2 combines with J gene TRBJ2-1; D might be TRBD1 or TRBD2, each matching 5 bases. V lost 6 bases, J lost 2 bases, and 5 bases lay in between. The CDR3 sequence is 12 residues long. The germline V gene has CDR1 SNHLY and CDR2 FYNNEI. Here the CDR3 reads CASRGAYNEQFF. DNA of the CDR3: TGTGCCAGCAGGGGGGCCTACAATGAGCAGTTCTTC. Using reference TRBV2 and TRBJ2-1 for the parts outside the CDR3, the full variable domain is EPEVTQTPSHQVTQMGQEVILRCVPISNHLYFYWYRQILGQKVEFLVSFYNNEISEKSEIFDDQFSVERPDGSNFTLKIRSTKLEDSAMYFCASRGAYNEQFFGPGTRLTVL.

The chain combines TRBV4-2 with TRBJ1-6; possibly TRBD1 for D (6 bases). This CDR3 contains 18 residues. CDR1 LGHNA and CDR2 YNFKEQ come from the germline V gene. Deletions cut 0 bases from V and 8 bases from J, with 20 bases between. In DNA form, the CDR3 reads TGTGCCAGCAGCCAAGATGTCGGGGGGCTCTGGGGGGATTCACCCCTCCACTTT. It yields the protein CASSQDVGGLWGDSPLHF.

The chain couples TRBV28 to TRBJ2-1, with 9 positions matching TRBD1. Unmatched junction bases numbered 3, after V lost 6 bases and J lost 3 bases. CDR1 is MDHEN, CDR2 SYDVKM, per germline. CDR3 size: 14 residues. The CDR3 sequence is CASRPGQGYNEQFF. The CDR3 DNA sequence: TGTGCCAGCAGGCCGGGACAGGGCTACAATGAGCAGTTCTTC.

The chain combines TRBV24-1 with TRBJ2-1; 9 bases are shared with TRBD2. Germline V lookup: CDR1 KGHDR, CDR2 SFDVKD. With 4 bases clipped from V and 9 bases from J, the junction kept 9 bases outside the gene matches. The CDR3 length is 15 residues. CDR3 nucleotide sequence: TGTGCCACCAGTGAGGCCGGGACTAGCAAGTTTGAGCAGTTCTTC. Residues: CATSEAGTSKFEQFF.

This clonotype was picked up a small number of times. The CDR3 region is CASSPQTVYEQYF. CDR3 in DNA: TGTGCCAGCTCACCACAGACAGTCTACGAGCAGTACTTC. The V call is TRBV18, the J call TRBJ2-7, with D possibly TRBD1 on 5 matching bases. The V gene lost 1 base and the J gene lost 3 bases, with 7 bases spanning the gap. Germline V CDR1 and CDR2: KGHSH, LQKENI. CDR3 length: 13 amino acids.

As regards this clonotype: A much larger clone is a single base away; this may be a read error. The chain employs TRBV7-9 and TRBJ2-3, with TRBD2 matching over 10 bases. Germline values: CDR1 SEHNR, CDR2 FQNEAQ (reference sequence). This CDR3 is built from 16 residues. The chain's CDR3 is CASSPSGGVSTDTQYF. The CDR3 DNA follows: TGCGCCAGCAGCCCTAGCGGGGGCGTTAGCACAGATACGCAGTATTTT.

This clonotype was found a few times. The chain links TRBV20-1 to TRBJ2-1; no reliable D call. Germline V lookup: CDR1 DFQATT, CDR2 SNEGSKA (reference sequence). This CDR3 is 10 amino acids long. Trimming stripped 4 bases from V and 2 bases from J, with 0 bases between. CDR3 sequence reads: CSATYNEQFF. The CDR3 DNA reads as TGCAGTGCTACCTACAATGAGCAGTTCTTC.

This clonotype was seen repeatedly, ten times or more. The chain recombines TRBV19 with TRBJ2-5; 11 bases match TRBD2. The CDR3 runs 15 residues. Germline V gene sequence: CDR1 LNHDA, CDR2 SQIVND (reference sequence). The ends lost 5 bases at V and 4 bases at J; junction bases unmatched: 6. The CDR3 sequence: CASSPTGTSGETQYF. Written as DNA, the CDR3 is TGTGCCAGTAGTCCCACCGGGACTAGCGGAGAGACCCAGTACTTC.

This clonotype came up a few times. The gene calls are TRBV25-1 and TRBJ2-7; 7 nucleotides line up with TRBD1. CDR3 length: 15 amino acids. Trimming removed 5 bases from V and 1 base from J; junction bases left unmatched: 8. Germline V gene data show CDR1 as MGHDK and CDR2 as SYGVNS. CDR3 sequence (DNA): TGTGCCAGCAGTTTGGAAGGGGGCTTGTCCTACGAGCAGTACTTC. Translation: CASSLEGGLSYEQYF.

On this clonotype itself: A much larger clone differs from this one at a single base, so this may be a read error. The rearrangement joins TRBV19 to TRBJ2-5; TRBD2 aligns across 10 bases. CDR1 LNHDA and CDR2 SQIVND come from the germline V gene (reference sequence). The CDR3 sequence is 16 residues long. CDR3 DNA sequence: TGTACCAGTAGTAGTAAAGCGGGGGGGCCTTGGGAGACCCAGTACTTC. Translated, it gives CTSSSKAGGPWETQYF. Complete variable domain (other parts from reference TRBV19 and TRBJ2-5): DGGITQSPKYLFRKEGQNVTLSCEQNLNHDAMYWYRQDPGQGLRLIYYSQIVNDFQKGDIAEGYSVSREKKESFPLTVTSAQKNPTAFYLCTSSSKAGGPWETQYFGPGTRLLVL.

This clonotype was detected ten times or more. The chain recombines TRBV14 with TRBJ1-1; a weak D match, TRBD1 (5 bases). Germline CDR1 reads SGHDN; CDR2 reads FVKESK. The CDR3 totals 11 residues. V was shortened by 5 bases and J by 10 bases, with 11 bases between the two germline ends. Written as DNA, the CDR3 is TGTGCCAGCAGCAAGGGGTTTGGAGCTTTCTTT. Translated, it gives CASSKGFGAFF.

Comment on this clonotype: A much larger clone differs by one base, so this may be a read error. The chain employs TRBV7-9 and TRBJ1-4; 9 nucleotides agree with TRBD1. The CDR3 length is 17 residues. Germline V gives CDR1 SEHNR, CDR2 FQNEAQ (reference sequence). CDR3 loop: CVSSPQDRGVHREKLFF. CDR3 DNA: TGTGTCAGCAGTCCCCAGGACAGGGGAGTCCATAGGGAAAAACTGTTTTTT.

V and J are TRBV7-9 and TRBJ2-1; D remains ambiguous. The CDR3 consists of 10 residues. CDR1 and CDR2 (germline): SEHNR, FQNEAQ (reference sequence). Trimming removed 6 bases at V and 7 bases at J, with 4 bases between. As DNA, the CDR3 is TGTGCCAGCAGTTGGAATGAGCAGTTCTTC. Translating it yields CASSWNEQFF.

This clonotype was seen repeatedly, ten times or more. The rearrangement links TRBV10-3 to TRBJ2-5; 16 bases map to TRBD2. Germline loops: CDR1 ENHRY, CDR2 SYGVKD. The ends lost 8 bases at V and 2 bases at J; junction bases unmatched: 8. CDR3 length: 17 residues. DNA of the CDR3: TGTGCCATCTCCGGGACTAGCGGGGGGGCCTTACAAGAGACCCAGTACTTC. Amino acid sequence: CAISGTSGGALQETQYF.

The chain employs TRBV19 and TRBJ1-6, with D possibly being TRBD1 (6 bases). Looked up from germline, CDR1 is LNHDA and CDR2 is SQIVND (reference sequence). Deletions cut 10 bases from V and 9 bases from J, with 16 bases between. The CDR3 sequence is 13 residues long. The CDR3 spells CATKQGPPSPLHF. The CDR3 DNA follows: TGTGCCACCAAACAGGGTCCCCCTTCACCCCTCCACTTT.